This section outlines one T cell receptor (beta chain) sequence together with its context. RNA extraction and reverse transcription yielded cDNA as sequencing template. The repertoire was sequenced with immunoSEQ multiplex PCR; TCRdb's copy has only in-frame clones and lacks some. This sample has some 150,000 clones, with under 60% found just once. This record comes from a study of CD8+ T cells in alopecia areata. As for the study in general: Tofacitinib was taken orally by treated patients, and the dose was 5 to 10 mg twice daily.

The CDR3 has 15 residues. Germline V gene lookup returns CDR1 SGHRS and CDR2 YFSETQ. Trimming removed 4 bases from V and 1 base from J, with 14 bases in between. Sequencing used CD4+ T cells sorted from blood, obtained at week 0. This sequence joins TRBV5-1 and TRBJ1-1; tentative D call: TRBD1 (5 bases). The TCR sequence derives from a human donor with alopecia areata. The CDR3 sequence: CASSPSGRWNTEAFF. CDR3 bases: TGCGCCAGCAGCCCTTCGGGACGGTGGAACACTGAAGCTTTCTTT.